Sequencing of this T cell receptor (beta chain) was carried out in a study of blood T cell repertoires in COVID-19. Study context: Sources were T cells, B-cell-depleted T cells, or PBMCs; the material itself was cDNA or gDNA.

This clone was counted once. The germline V gene encodes CDR1 WNHNN and CDR2 SYGVQD (reference sequence). This CDR3 comprises 17 residues. The V gene end was trimmed by 2 bases and the J gene end by 4 bases; junction bases not matched to a gene: 8. Profiled with immunoSEQ multiplex PCR; TCRdb holds only in-frame clones, not every one. The top ten hold roughly 14% of the sample, which has about 190,000 clones, around 84% seen once. This TCR came from a man in his thirties or forties with active or convalescent COVID-19. This rearrangement joins TRBV10-1 to TRBJ2-1, with TRBD2 identical over 10 bases. Specimen: peripheral blood. CDR3: CASSEGTGTSVYNEQFF. The CDR3 DNA sequence: TGCGCCAGCAGTGAGGGGACCGGGACTAGCGTTTACAATGAGCAGTTCTTC.